Listed below are T cell receptor beta chains from one sample, sequenced in a study of T cell clones after liver transplantation. The protocol was immunoSEQ multiplex PCR, while the TCRdb copy is restricted to in-frame clones and leaves out a portion. The profile shows roughly 100,000 clones, roughly 80% of them singletons. The specimen was CD4+ T cells from blood, collected about 50 months after liver transplant. Receptors were obtained from a human patient who received a liver transplant. Among the T cells, some may be from the graft donor. Each CDR3 is given with its conserved first and last residue. Fields, in order: V gene, J gene, clone size, CDR3 protein. Size is omitted from some rows. Given values are once, few, many or a class for expanded clones.

V gene: TRBV5-1
J gene: TRBJ1-3
clone size: -
CDR3 protein: CASSERQGNRNTIYF

V gene: TRBV23-1
J gene: TRBJ1-2
clone size: once
CDR3 protein: CASRVGASNYGYTF

V gene: TRBV4-1
J gene: TRBJ2-1
clone size: few
CDR3 protein: CASSQVGMGQMVGNEQFF

V gene: TRBV6-1
J gene: TRBJ2-5
clone size: -
CDR3 protein: CASSEGLGTAETQYF

V gene: TRBV2
J gene: TRBJ1-3
clone size: -
CDR3 protein: CASSPLARGGSGNTIYF

V gene: TRBV2
J gene: TRBJ1-1
clone size: -
CDR3 protein: CASSSDRSNTEAFF

V gene: TRBV7-2
J gene: TRBJ1-2
clone size: -
CDR3 protein: CASSLDTSRYGYTF

V gene: TRBV7-9
J gene: TRBJ2-1
clone size: once
CDR3 protein: CASSPGQGQFF

V gene: TRBV10-3
J gene: TRBJ2-7
clone size: -
CDR3 protein: CAISEYGVYYEQYF

V gene: TRBV11-2
J gene: TRBJ1-2
clone size: -
CDR3 protein: CASSPRRRQGRGGYTF

V gene: TRBV5-1
J gene: TRBJ1-5
clone size: -
CDR3 protein: CASSLSGGNQPQHF

V gene: TRBV21-1
J gene: TRBJ1-2
clone size: once
CDR3 protein: CASNTRRGAIGGYTF

V gene: TRBV5-4
J gene: TRBJ2-7
clone size: -
CDR3 protein: CASSSTGGGSYEQYF

V gene: TRBV18
J gene: TRBJ1-4
clone size: -
CDR3 protein: CASSPRGQGEPFNEKLFF

V gene: TRBV30
J gene: TRBJ1-1
clone size: many
CDR3 protein: CAWDRQGNTEAFF

V gene: TRBV27
J gene: TRBJ1-1
clone size: -
CDR3 protein: CASQGPRNTEAFF

V gene: TRBV6-1
J gene: TRBJ2-2
clone size: -
CDR3 protein: CASSSLAGGPTELFF

V gene: TRBV15
J gene: TRBJ2-1
clone size: -
CDR3 protein: CATSIRGVNEQFF

V gene: TRBV28
J gene: TRBJ1-5
clone size: -
CDR3 protein: CASSLMAGTRQPQHF

V gene: TRBV18
J gene: TRBJ1-1
clone size: -
CDR3 protein: CASSPPGGRTEAFF

V gene: TRBV29-1
J gene: TRBJ2-2
clone size: few
CDR3 protein: CSGGHNTGELFF

V gene: TRBV15
J gene: TRBJ1-1
clone size: once
CDR3 protein: CATSRDRGAKGDTEAFF

V gene: TRBV7-3
J gene: TRBJ2-6
clone size: -
CDR3 protein: CASSPNTGILSGANVLTF

V gene: TRBV10-3
J gene: TRBJ1-1
clone size: -
CDR3 protein: CAISGRQGGAFF